This T cell receptor (beta chain) was captured in a study of beta chain features in type 1 diabetes. Across the whole study: Cell yields, age and gender were similar between patients and healthy donors. Researchers looked at roughly 110 million sorted cells across all samples.

The CDR3 totals 18 residues. Study-level results: Patients showed naive, central memory and Treg TCRB repertoires that appeared more similar than those of healthy donors.

Sequencing targeted expressed TCRB transcripts, as all isolated RNA had been reverse transcribed. Naive, central memory and regulatory T cell samples came to a mean of approximately 3.57 million reads. Produced via immunoSEQ multiplex PCR; TCRdb's table is partial and in-frame only. The sample has hundreds of thousands of clones, approximately 28% seen once. Regarding this clone: The antigen is not known.

The rearrangement uses TRBV21-1 and TRBJ2-3; the table's D call of TRBD2 was not tested on the DNA. TRBV21-1 constitutes a pseudogene. Sequencing used naive CD4+ T cells from blood. The sequence was obtained from a man younger than 30 in good health. The CDR3 DNA is TGTGCCAGCAGCACTAGCGGGAGGGCCCGGCGGGGCACAGATACGCAGTATTTT. This encodes CASSTSGRARRGTDTQYF.